This TCR beta chain was recorded in a study of cytomegalovirus exposure and HLA in healthy donors. PCR employed 60 Vbeta and 13 Jbeta primers. The assay was immunoSEQ multiplex PCR, and TCRdb's table has in-frame clones only and misses some. The sample carries over 65,000 clones, around 72% recorded once. The germline CDR1 and CDR2 sequences are SEHNR and FQNEAQ (reference sequence). The CDR3 covers 17 residues. V was pared by 5 bases and J by 2 bases, with 20 bases between. The J gene is TRBJ2-3, the V gene TRBV7-9, with D perhaps matching TRBD1 (6 bases). Input material: PBMCs. The TCR sequence derives from a woman aged 25 to 45 in good health and CMV-seropositive. CDR3 protein: CASSLGPQGIPTDTQYF. CDR3 sequence (DNA): TGTGCCAGCAGCCTAGGGCCTCAGGGGATCCCCACAGATACGCAGTATTTT.